These 28 T cell receptor beta chains were sequenced from one sample in a study of PD-1 blockade in classical Hodgkin lymphoma. Libraries were prepared by immunoSEQ multiplex PCR; TCRdb keeps only in-frame clonotypes and omits some of them. In the table there are around 50,000 clones, approximately 90% of which are singletons. Relapse after autologous stem cell transplantation occurred in every patient, and brentuximab vedotin exposure varied. The source material was peripheral blood mononuclear cells (PBMCs), sampled before the second cycle of nivolumab. The source of these receptors is a human donor with classical Hodgkin lymphoma.

The rearrangement joins TRBV14 to TRBJ1-1, with D unresolved. Trimming took 5 bases from V and 3 from J, leaving 16 bases between them. The CDR3 sequence is 15 residues long. CDR1 SGHDN and CDR2 FVKESK come from the germline V gene. Written as DNA, the CDR3 is TGTGCCAGCAGCACTCAGACTACCGGGTACACTGAAGCTTTCTTT. This sequence encodes CASSTQTTGYTEAFF.

J is TRBJ2-7 and V is TRBV6-6; 8 nucleotides match TRBD1. Germline CDR1 and CDR2: MNHNY and SVGAGI (reference sequence). The V gene end was trimmed by 6 bases and the J gene end by 6 bases; junction bases not matched to a gene: 10. The CDR3 has 14 residues. DNA for the CDR3: TGTGCCAGCAGGACGACAGGGGCCGAGCTCGAGCAGTACTTC. Translation gives CASRTTGAELEQYF.

The chain joins TRBV10-3 to TRBJ1-4; 10 bases align to TRBD1. The CDR3 covers 15 residues. The germline gives CDR1 ENHRY, CDR2 SYGVKD. V lost 10 bases, J lost 6 bases, and 11 bases stayed unmatched. CDR3 nucleotide sequence: TGTGCCACCGCCCCTTCGGACAGGGGGGATGAAAAACTGTTTTTT. Its protein is CATAPSDRGDEKLFF.

CDR3 coding DNA: TGTGCCAGCAGTTACTTGGGTCTGGATTCACCCCTCCACTTT. Translation gives CASSYLGLDSPLHF. The V and J genes are TRBV6-6 and TRBJ1-6, with D uncertain. Per germline, CDR1 MNHNY and CDR2 SVGAGI (reference sequence). V was cut by 1 base and J by 8 bases, with 9 bases left in between. This CDR3 comprises 14 residues.

V usage is TRBV5-6 and J usage is TRBJ1-1, with D maybe TRBD1 (5 bases). Looked up from germline, CDR1 is SGHDT and CDR2 is YYEEEE. V gave up 3 bases and J gave up 1 base, with 16 bases separating them. This CDR3 is 16 amino acids long. In DNA, the CDR3 is TGTGCCAGCAGCTCGGCCCCAGAGGGACGGAACACTGAAGCTTTCTTT. Translation gives CASSSAPEGRNTEAFF.

This sequence joins TRBV9 and TRBJ1-4; D gene ambiguous. The CDR3 runs to 15 residues. Germline values: CDR1 SGDLS, CDR2 YYNGEE. V shed 2 bases and J shed 0 bases, with 8 bases lying between them. The CDR3 region has the DNA TGTGCCAGCAGCGTTCGAGGAGCAACTAATGAAAAACTGTTTTTT. This encodes CASSVRGATNEKLFF. Using reference TRBV9 and TRBJ1-4 for the parts outside the CDR3, the full variable domain is DSGVTQTPKHLITATGQRVTLRCSPRSGDLSVYWYQQSLDQGLQFLIQYYNGEERAKGNILERFSAQQFPDLHSELNLSSLELGDSALYFCASSVRGATNEKLFFGSGTQLSVL.

This clone was observed once. This rearrangement joins TRBV13 to TRBJ1-5; 7 nucleotides agree with TRBD1. V shed 3 bases and J 5 bases; nucleotides not matched to a gene: 4. There are 14 residues in the CDR3. Germline V gene sequence: CDR1 PRHDT, CDR2 FYEKMQ (reference sequence). CDR3 DNA sequence: TGTGCCAGCAGCTTCGGACAGGTTGATCAGCCCCAGCATTTT. Translated, it gives CASSFGQVDQPQHF.

DNA for the CDR3: TGTGCCAGCAGCGACCGGGACTCTCCTGGGGCGGAGCAGTTCTTC. Its protein product is CASSDRDSPGAEQFF. V is TRBV7-3 and J is TRBJ2-1; possible D gene TRBD2, 6 bases. V shed 5 bases and J shed 10 bases, with 21 bases lying between them. Germline CDR1 is SGHTA and CDR2 is FQGTGA. The CDR3 extends over 15 amino acids.

The V gene is TRBV6-1, the J gene TRBJ2-1, with 12 nucleotides matching TRBD2. The CDR3 has 14 residues. Trimming removed 5 bases from V and 6 bases from J; junction bases left unmatched: 2. Germline CDR1 MNHNS, CDR2 SASEGT. The CDR3 loop is CASSRLAGANEQFF. The CDR3 bases are TGTGCCAGCAGTCGACTAGCGGGGGCCAATGAGCAGTTCTTC.

J is TRBJ2-1 and V is TRBV18, with 9 positions matching TRBD1. The CDR3 spans 13 residues. The J segment lost 15 bases and the V segment lost 2 bases, leaving 8 bases of the junction unmatched. Germline CDR1 is KGHSH and CDR2 is LQKENI. The CDR3 reads CASSPEQGAFGFF. The CDR3 nucleotides are TGTGCCAGCTCACCAGAACAGGGGGCGTTTGGGTTCTTC.

The DNA for the CDR3 is TGCGCCAGCAGCCAAGAAGATGGTCATACGCAGTATTTT. Translation: CASSQEDGHTQYF. This sequence joins TRBV4-1 and TRBJ2-3; no clear D gene. This CDR3 spans 13 amino acids. From germline, CDR1 is MGHRA and CDR2 YSYEKL. Trimming removed 0 bases from V and 7 bases from J, with 8 bases in between.

The rearrangement joins TRBV2 to TRBJ2-1, with TRBD2 identical over 7 bases. After removal of 6 bases from V and 0 bases from J, the junction contained 2 bases not matched to a gene. The CDR3 runs 14 residues. The V gene's germline CDR1 is SNHLY and CDR2 FYNNEI. The CDR3 sequence: CASSGRSSYNEQFF. The CDR3, as DNA: TGTGCCAGCAGCGGGAGGAGCTCCTACAATGAGCAGTTCTTC. Based on the CDR3 plus reference TRBV2 and TRBJ2-1, the full variable domain is EPEVTQTPSHQVTQMGQEVILRCVPISNHLYFYWYRQILGQKVEFLVSFYNNEISEKSEIFDDQFSVERPDGSNFTLKIRSTKLEDSAMYFCASSGRSSYNEQFFGPGTRLTVL.

The chain has TRBV5-1 and TRBJ2-5; 8 bases align to TRBD2. With 3 bases clipped from V and 4 bases from J, the junction kept 8 bases outside the gene matches. The CDR3 runs to 15 residues. Germline V CDR1 and CDR2: SGHRS, YFSETQ. Here the CDR3 reads CASSSAPGGAETQYF. The CDR3 nucleotides are TGCGCCAGCAGCTCGGCCCCCGGGGGGGCAGAGACCCAGTACTTC.

The chain has TRBV12-5 and TRBJ2-2; D perhaps matches TRBD2 (6 bases). The V gene lost 3 bases and the J gene lost 3 bases, with 14 bases spanning the gap. Germline CDR1 is LGHNT and CDR2 is FRNRAP. This CDR3 spans 16 amino acids. The CDR3 reads CASGFFPGADTGELFF. In DNA, the CDR3 is TGTGCTAGTGGTTTTTTCCCGGGAGCAGACACCGGGGAGCTGTTTTTT.

V is TRBV7-9 and J is TRBJ2-3; 11 nucleotides line up with TRBD2. Germline V gene lookup returns CDR1 SEHNR and CDR2 FQNEAQ (reference sequence). The junction had 7 bases not matched to a gene; V was cut back by 1 base and J by 4 bases. The CDR3 consists of 17 residues. The CDR3 region is CASSLVVLAGGPDTQYF. The CDR3 DNA reads TGTGCCAGCAGCTTAGTGGTCCTAGCGGGAGGCCCAGATACGCAGTATTTT.

The V gene is TRBV13, the J gene TRBJ2-3; TRBD2 aligns across 11 bases. Trimming removed 4 bases from V and 2 bases from J; junction bases left unmatched: 5. The CDR3 consists of 16 residues. Per germline, CDR1 PRHDT and CDR2 FYEKMQ (reference sequence). In nucleotides, the CDR3 is TGTGCCAGCAGCTCAAGGACTAGCGGGCTCACAGATACGCAGTATTTT. Its protein product is CASSSRTSGLTDTQYF.

The chain carries TRBV6-1 and TRBJ1-5; no clear D gene. V was clipped by 7 bases and J by 0 bases, with 10 bases between them. This CDR3 has 14 residues. Germline loops: CDR1 MNHNS, CDR2 SASEGT. For the CDR3, the DNA is TGTGCCAGCATCTCGCAGCTTAGCAATCAGCCCCAGCATTTT. Residues: CASISQLSNQPQHF.

V is TRBV7-6 and J is TRBJ2-7; D gene ambiguous. Looked up from germline, CDR1 is SGHVS and CDR2 is FNYEAQ. V was pared by 5 bases and J by 4 bases, with 9 bases between. There are 12 residues in the CDR3. The CDR3 DNA sequence: TGTGCCAGCAGCGCGGTCGGTTACGAGCAGTACTTC. It specifies CASSAVGYEQYF.

The count of this clone is one. The chain carries TRBV27 and TRBJ1-3; D unclear. The CDR3 length is 16 residues. V lost 5 bases and J 0 bases, leaving 14 bases between the germline ends. In germline, CDR1 is MNHEY, CDR2 SMNVEV (reference sequence). The CDR3 coding sequence is TGTGCCAGCAGTGATGGGTTTGCGGCCTCTGGAAACACCATATATTTT. Encoded protein: CASSDGFAASGNTIYF.

The chain is built from TRBV21-1 and TRBJ2-7; the table's D gene call, TRBD1, was not cross checked with the DNA. TRBV21-1 is listed as a pseudogene. The CDR3 runs to 16 residues. The CDR3 DNA reads as TGTGCCAGCAGCAACCTGACAGCCCATCCCTCCTACGAGCAGTACTTC. It yields the protein CASSNLTAHPSYEQYF.

The V gene is TRBV5-1, the J gene TRBJ2-1, with TRBD1 matching over 7 bases. CDR1 is SGHRS, CDR2 YFSETQ, per germline. The CDR3 contains 13 residues. Trimming at V came to 1 base and at J to 8 bases, leaving 3 bases not matched to a gene. DNA of the CDR3: TGCGCCAGCAGCTTGCCGACAGGGCATGAGCAGTTCTTC. Translated, it gives CASSLPTGHEQFF.

The genes are TRBV4-1 and TRBJ1-2; 7 bases fit TRBD1. The CDR3 is 15 amino acids. J was trimmed by 8 bases and V by 3 bases; bases with no gene match: 12. Per the germline V gene, CDR1 is MGHRA and CDR2 is YSYEKL. CDR3: CASSQGDSPKWGYTF. The CDR3 DNA is TGCGCCAGCAGCCAGGGGGACAGTCCAAAGTGGGGCTACACCTTC.

This clone was seen a few times. The chain carries TRBV27 and TRBJ2-7; D is unclear. Trimming shortened V by 0 bases and J by 3 bases, and 15 bases separated the two germline ends. Germline V CDR1 and CDR2: MNHEY, SMNVEV (reference sequence). The CDR3 is 16 residues long. The CDR3 region has the DNA TGTGCCAGCAGTTTATCCCCCCCCAGGAGAGACTACGAGCAGTACTTC. Its protein product is CASSLSPPRRDYEQYF.

V gene TRBV5-1 combines with J gene TRBJ2-2, with 10 bases that match TRBD2. The CDR3 has 17 amino acids. From germline, CDR1 is SGHRS and CDR2 YFSETQ. J was trimmed by 0 bases and V by 4 bases; bases with no gene match: 6. CDR3 sequence: CASSLPSGGSNTGELFF. Here the CDR3 DNA reads TGCGCCAGCAGCCTACCTAGCGGGGGCTCGAACACCGGGGAGCTGTTTTTT.

V usage is TRBV5-6 and J usage is TRBJ1-6; D possibly corresponds to TRBD1 (5 bases). CDR3 size: 14 residues. CDR1 and CDR2 from the germline V gene are SGHDT and YYEEEE. Trimming removed 4 bases from V and 10 bases from J, with 15 bases in between. CDR3 sequence reads: CASSMGLLESPLHF. CDR3 sequence (DNA): TGTGCCAGCAGCATGGGACTTCTGGAGTCACCCCTCCACTTT. The full variable domain, its missing parts supplied by reference TRBV5-6 and TRBJ1-6, is DAGVTQSPTHLIKTRGQQVTLRCSPKSGHDTVSWYQQALGQGPQFIFQYYEEEERQRGNFPDRFSGHQFPNYSSELNVNALLLGDSALYLCASSMGLLESPLHFGNGTRLTVT.

The CDR3 spells CASSARTETDTQYF. In DNA, the CDR3 is TGTGCCAGCAGTGCCCGGACAGAAACAGATACGCAGTATTTT. The chain joins TRBV6-1 to TRBJ2-3, with TRBD1 as a possible D gene (6 bases). Trimming stripped 4 bases from V and 3 bases from J, with 11 bases between. This CDR3 region has 14 residues. Per the germline V gene, CDR1 is MNHNS and CDR2 is SASEGT.

The J gene is TRBJ2-3, the V gene TRBV6-6; D could derive from TRBD1 or TRBD2 (6 bases each). V was cut by 6 bases and J by 2 bases, with 12 bases left in between. Germline V lookup: CDR1 MNHNY, CDR2 SVGAGI (reference sequence). The CDR3 has 14 residues. In DNA, the CDR3 is TGTGCCAGCAGGTTAGGGGGGACCACAGATACGCAGTATTTT. It encodes CASRLGGTTDTQYF.

This sequence joins TRBV14 and TRBJ2-3, with TRBD2 matching 13 bases. The V gene's germline CDR1 is SGHDN and CDR2 FVKESK. The CDR3 totals 17 residues. V trimming: 4 bases; J trimming: 5 bases; junction bases outside the gene matches: 9. Here the CDR3 DNA reads TGTGCCAGCAGCCGACGGACTAGCGGGAGTATAGTAGATACGCAGTATTTT. Encoded protein: CASSRRTSGSIVDTQYF.